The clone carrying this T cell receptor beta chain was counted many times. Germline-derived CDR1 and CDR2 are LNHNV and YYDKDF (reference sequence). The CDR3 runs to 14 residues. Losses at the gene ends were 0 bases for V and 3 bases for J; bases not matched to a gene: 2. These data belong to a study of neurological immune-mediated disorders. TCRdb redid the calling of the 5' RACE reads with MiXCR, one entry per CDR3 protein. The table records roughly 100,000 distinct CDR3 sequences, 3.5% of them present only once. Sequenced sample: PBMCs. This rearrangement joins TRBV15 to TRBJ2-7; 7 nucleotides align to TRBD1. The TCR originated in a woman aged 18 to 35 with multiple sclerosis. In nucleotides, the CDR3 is TGTGCCACCAGCAGAGACAGGGGGAGCTACGAGCAGTACTTC. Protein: CATSRDRGSYEQYF.